Shown below are 19 T cell receptor beta chains from a single sample sequenced in a study of immune cell composition in non-small cell lung cancer. The table came from immunoSEQ multiplex PCR; TCRdb's copy has only in-frame clones and leaves some out. The data contain 1,500 to 2,000 clones, around 81% of them singletons. Sequenced input: lung tumor tissue. These receptors were taken from a human donor with non-small cell lung cancer.

V gene TRBV30 combines with J gene TRBJ2-5; 8 bases are shared with TRBD2. Germline-derived CDR1 and CDR2 are GTSNPN and SVGIG (reference sequence). The trim removed 0 bases at V and 4 bases at J, leaving 7 bases unmatched. This CDR3 comprises 15 residues. The CDR3, as DNA: TGTGCCTGGAGTGTAGGGCTAGCGGGCTCAGAGACCCAGTACTTC. This encodes CAWSVGLAGSETQYF.

The rearrangement uses TRBV27 and TRBJ2-3; 13 positions match TRBD2. Trimming took 5 bases from V and 5 from J; bases not matched to a gene: 10. There are 17 residues in the CDR3. Germline V CDR1 and CDR2: MNHEY, SMNVEV (reference sequence). CDR3 loop: CASSGGGLAGAVDTQYF. CDR3 bases: TGTGCCAGCAGTGGAGGAGGACTAGCGGGAGCAGTAGATACGCAGTATTTT.

The CDR3 coding sequence is TGTGCCAGCAGCGTAGGGGGGGGATCCGAGCAGTACTTC. It encodes CASSVGGGSEQYF. The gene calls are TRBV9 and TRBJ2-7, with TRBD2 identical over 7 bases. CDR1 is SGDLS and CDR2 is YYNGEE in the germline V gene. The CDR3 loop spans 13 amino acids. The V gene end was trimmed by 0 bases and the J gene end by 6 bases; junction bases not matched to a gene: 3.

The V call is TRBV5-6, the J call TRBJ2-1, with 12 nucleotides matching TRBD2. J was trimmed by 9 bases and V by 0 bases; bases with no gene match: 13. Per the germline V gene, CDR1 is SGHDT and CDR2 is YYEEEE. This CDR3 contains 18 residues. The CDR3 region is CASSLVGASSGRVVEQFF. DNA for the CDR3: TGTGCCAGCAGCTTGGTAGGGGCTTCTAGCGGGAGGGTGGTTGAGCAGTTCTTC.

This chain uses TRBV9 with TRBJ2-3; 9 positions match TRBD1. The V gene's germline CDR1 is SGDLS and CDR2 YYNGEE. The CDR3 contains 14 residues. V lost 9 bases and J lost 4; bases outside the gene matches: 9. The CDR3, as DNA: TGTGCCACCTCCCGGGGACAGGGACCAGATACGCAGTATTTT. Its protein product is CATSRGQGPDTQYF.

The chain recombines TRBV15 with TRBJ1-1; 7 positions agree with TRBD1. There are 12 residues in the CDR3. Germline trimming cut 4 bases from V and 7 bases from J; bases unmatched to any gene: 3. The germline gives CDR1 LNHNV, CDR2 YYDKDF (reference sequence). The CDR3 nucleotides read TGTGCCACCAGCACCCGGGACAGTGAAGCTTTCTTT. Encoded protein: CATSTRDSEAFF.

This chain links TRBV7-8 with TRBJ2-3, with 10 bases that match TRBD2. Trimming at V came to 2 bases and at J to 4 bases, leaving 12 bases not matched to a gene. Germline V gives CDR1 SGHVS, CDR2 FQNEAQ. This CDR3 has 18 amino acids. The DNA for the CDR3 is TGTGCCAGCAGCTTACGGTTTAACCTAGCGGGAGCGGCAGATACGCAGTATTTT. This translates into CASSLRFNLAGAADTQYF.

The chain joins TRBV4-1 to TRBJ2-3; no clear D gene. The germline CDR1 and CDR2 sequences are MGHRA and YSYEKL. This CDR3 spans 13 amino acids. Trimming removed 5 bases from V and 4 bases from J, with 10 bases in between. CDR3 nucleotide sequence: TGCGCCAGCAGCGGATCCCGGGCAGATACGCAGTATTTT. This codes for CASSGSRADTQYF.

This clone was seen only once. The gene calls are TRBV7-3 and TRBJ2-3, with D possibly matching TRBD2 (5 bases). The CDR3 has 14 residues. Trimming removed 1 base at V and 5 bases at J, with 10 bases between. Germline loops: CDR1 SGHTA, CDR2 FQGTGA. The CDR3 DNA sequence: TGTGCCAGCAGCTTAATGGGAGTTCAAGATACGCAGTATTTT. Its protein is CASSLMGVQDTQYF.

V and J are TRBV15 and TRBJ1-2, with D unresolved. Germline V gene data show CDR1 as LNHNV and CDR2 as YYDKDF (reference sequence). The CDR3 is 16 amino acids. V lost 0 bases to trimming and J lost 8 bases, with 19 bases between them. CDR3 protein: CATSRDRIEQTGGYTF. Written as DNA, the CDR3 is TGTGCCACCAGCAGAGATCGAATTGAACAGACGGGAGGCTACACCTTC.

The chain has TRBV11-1 and TRBJ2-3; perhaps TRBD1 as D (5 bases). The CDR3 consists of 17 residues. Trimming left V 5 bases short and J 0 bases short, with 18 bases between. CDR1 is SGHAT, CDR2 FQDESV, per germline (reference sequence). Written as DNA, the CDR3 is TGTGCCAGCAGCCAAGAGGCAGGGCCGACTAGCACAGATACGCAGTATTTT. Its translation is CASSQEAGPTSTDTQYF.

This clone occurred once. The chain uses TRBV29-1 and TRBJ2-1; 11 positions match TRBD2. The germline V gene has CDR1 SQVTM and CDR2 ANQGSEA. J was trimmed by 10 bases and V by 7 bases; bases with no gene match: 15. The CDR3 is 15 amino acids. The chain's CDR3 is CSGGASGRREREQFF. CDR3 bases: TGCAGCGGGGGGGCTAGCGGGAGGAGGGAGCGAGAGCAGTTCTTC.

The table lists this clone with a few counts. CDR3 sequence reads: CASSQQIIAEPQFF. As DNA, the CDR3 is TGTGCCAGCAGCCAACAGATAATAGCGGAACCTCAGTTCTTC. The V and J genes are TRBV9 and TRBJ2-1; weak D call: TRBD2 (6 bases). CDR1 and CDR2 (germline): SGDLS, YYNGEE. CDR3 length equals 14 residues. Trimming pared 4 bases from V and 13 bases from J, leaving 21 bases between.

This clone has just a few counts. The J gene is TRBJ2-1, the V gene TRBV7-9; D ambiguous. CDR3 length: 15 amino acids. Germline CDR1 SEHNR, CDR2 FQNEAQ (reference sequence). The V end lost 3 bases, the J end lost 6 bases, and 15 bases lay between the germline ends. The CDR3 region is CASSFPVSSGNEQFF. The CDR3 DNA reads as TGTGCCAGCAGCTTCCCAGTTAGCTCTGGCAATGAGCAGTTCTTC. Together with reference TRBV7-9 and TRBJ2-1, the CDR3 gives the full variable domain: DTGVSQNPRHKITKRGQNVTFRCDPISEHNRLYWYRQTLGQGPEFLTYFQNEAQLEKSRLLSDRFSAERPKGSFSTLEIQRTEQGDSAMYLCASSFPVSSGNEQFFGPGTRLTVL.

In its sample, this clone was seen a few times. CDR3 loop: CASSLQREGAGYEQYF. In DNA form, the CDR3 reads TGCGCCAGCAGCCTCCAGAGGGAAGGAGCCGGGTACGAGCAGTACTTC. The rearrangement joins TRBV4-3 to TRBJ2-7, with D perhaps TRBD2 (5 bases). The CDR3 consists of 16 residues. Germline assignment: CDR1 LGHNA and CDR2 YSLEER. V lost 4 bases, J lost 4 bases, and 20 bases lay in between.

This clone was detected only once. V and J are TRBV18 and TRBJ1-2; possibly TRBD1 for D (6 bases). The CDR3 loop spans 13 amino acids. V dropped 6 bases and J dropped 8 bases, with 16 bases sitting between them. Per germline, CDR1 KGHSH and CDR2 LQKENI. The CDR3 region is CASSGDTPSGYTF. In nucleotides, the CDR3 is TGTGCCAGCTCGGGGGACACTCCTTCGGGCTACACCTTC.

This chain uses TRBV19 with TRBJ2-1; 11 positions match TRBD2. CDR1 and CDR2 from the germline V gene are LNHDA and SQIVND (reference sequence). V was clipped by 4 bases and J by 6 bases; unmatched bases: 5. The CDR3 has 15 residues. CDR3 sequence (DNA): TGTGCCAGTAGTAAGACTAGCGGGATGGCCAATGAGCAGTTCTTC. Amino acid sequence: CASSKTSGMANEQFF.

CDR3 in DNA: TGTGCCAGCAGCTTGGTTGCAGGCTCCTACAATGAGCAGTTCTTC. Amino acids: CASSLVAGSYNEQFF. The chain joins TRBV7-9 to TRBJ2-1; D is ambiguous. Germline CDR1 and CDR2: SEHNR and FQNEAQ (reference sequence). This CDR3 is 15 amino acids long. V was shortened by 3 bases and J by 0 bases, with 9 bases between the two germline ends.

This rearrangement joins TRBV20-1 to TRBJ2-7; TRBD2 might be the D (5 bases). CDR1 is DFQATT, CDR2 SNEGSKA, per germline (reference sequence). V was shortened by 6 bases and J by 7 bases, with 10 bases between the two germline ends. This CDR3 comprises 10 residues. CDR3 sequence: CSAGVAEQYF. DNA of the CDR3: TGCAGTGCAGGAGTAGCGGAGCAGTACTTC.